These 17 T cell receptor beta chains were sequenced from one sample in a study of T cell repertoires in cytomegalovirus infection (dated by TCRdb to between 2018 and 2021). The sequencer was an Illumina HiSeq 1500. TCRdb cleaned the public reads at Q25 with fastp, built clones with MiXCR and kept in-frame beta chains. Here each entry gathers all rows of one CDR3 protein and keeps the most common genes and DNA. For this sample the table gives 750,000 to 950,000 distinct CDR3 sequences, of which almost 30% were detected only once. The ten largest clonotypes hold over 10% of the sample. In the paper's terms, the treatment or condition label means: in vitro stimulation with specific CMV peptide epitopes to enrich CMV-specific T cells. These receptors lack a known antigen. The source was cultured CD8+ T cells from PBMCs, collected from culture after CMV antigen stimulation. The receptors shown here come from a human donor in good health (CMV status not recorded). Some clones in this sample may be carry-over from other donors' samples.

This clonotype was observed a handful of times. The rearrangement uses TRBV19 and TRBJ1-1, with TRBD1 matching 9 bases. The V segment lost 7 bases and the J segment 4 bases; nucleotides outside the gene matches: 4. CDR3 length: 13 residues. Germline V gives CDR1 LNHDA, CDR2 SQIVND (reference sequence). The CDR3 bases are TGTGCCAGTATGGGGACAGGGTCCACTGAAGCTTTCTTT. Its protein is CASMGTGSTEAFF.

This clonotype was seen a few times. The CDR3 DNA sequence: TGTGCCAGCAGGACTTGGCAAATTAACACTGAAGCTTTCTTT. Protein: CASRTWQINTEAFF. V usage is TRBV6-2 or TRBV6-3 and J usage is TRBJ1-1; D is uncertain. Germline V CDR1 and CDR2: MNHEY, SVGEGT. V was pared by 6 bases and J by 2 bases, with 13 bases between. There are 14 residues in the CDR3.

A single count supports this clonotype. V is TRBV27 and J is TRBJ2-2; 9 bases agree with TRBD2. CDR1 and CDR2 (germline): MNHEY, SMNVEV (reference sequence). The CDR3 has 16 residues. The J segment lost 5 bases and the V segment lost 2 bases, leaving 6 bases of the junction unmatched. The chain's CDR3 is CASSLRAGGMTGELFF. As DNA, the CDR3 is TGTGCCAGCAGTTTACGAGCGGGGGGTATGACCGGGGAGCTGTTTTTT.

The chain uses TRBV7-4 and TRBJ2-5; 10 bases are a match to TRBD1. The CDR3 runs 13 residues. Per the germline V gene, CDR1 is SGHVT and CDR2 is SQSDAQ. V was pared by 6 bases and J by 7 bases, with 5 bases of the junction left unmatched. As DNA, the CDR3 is TGTGCCAGCAGGGGACAGGGGCCAGTGACCCAGTACTTC. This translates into CASRGQGPVTQYF.

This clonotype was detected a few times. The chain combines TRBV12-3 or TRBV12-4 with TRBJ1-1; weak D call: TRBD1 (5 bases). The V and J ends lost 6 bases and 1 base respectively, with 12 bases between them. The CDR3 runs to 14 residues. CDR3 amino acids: CASSLWDENTEAFF. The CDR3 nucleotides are TGTGCCAGCAGCCTATGGGACGAGAACACTGAAGCTTTCTTT.

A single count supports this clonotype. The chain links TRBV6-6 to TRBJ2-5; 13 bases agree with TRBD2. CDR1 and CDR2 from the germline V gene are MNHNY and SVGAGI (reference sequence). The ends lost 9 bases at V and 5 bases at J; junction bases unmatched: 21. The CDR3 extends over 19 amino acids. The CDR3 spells CASSVGATSGGTYGETQYF. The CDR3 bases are TGTGCCAGTAGTGTAGGGGCGACTAGCGGGGGGACTTACGGTGAGACCCAGTACTTC.

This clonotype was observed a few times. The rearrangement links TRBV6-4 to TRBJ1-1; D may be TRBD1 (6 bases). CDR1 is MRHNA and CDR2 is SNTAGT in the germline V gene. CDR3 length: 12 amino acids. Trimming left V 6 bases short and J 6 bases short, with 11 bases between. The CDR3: CASRDRYSEAFF. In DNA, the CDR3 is TGTGCCAGCAGAGACAGGTACTCTGAAGCTTTCTTT.

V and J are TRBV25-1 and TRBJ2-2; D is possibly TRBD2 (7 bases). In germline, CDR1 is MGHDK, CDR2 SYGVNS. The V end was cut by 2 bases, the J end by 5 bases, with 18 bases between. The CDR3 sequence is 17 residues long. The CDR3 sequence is CASSEVGGPLWTGELFF. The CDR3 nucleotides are TGTGCCAGCAGTGAAGTCGGGGGGCCCCTGTGGACCGGGGAGCTGTTTTTT.

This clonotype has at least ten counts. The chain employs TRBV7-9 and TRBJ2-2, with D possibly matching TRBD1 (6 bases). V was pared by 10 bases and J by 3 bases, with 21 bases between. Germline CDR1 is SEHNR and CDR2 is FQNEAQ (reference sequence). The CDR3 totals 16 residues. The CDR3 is CATTAIGGFDTGELFF. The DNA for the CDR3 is TGTGCCACCACGGCCATAGGGGGATTCGACACCGGGGAGCTGTTTTTT.

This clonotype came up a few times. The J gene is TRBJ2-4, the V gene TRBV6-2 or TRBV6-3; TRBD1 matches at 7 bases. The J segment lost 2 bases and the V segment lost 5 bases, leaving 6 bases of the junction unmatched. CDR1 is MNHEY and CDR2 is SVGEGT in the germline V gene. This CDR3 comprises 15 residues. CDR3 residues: CASSPYRGTKNIQYF. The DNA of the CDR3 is TGTGCCAGCAGTCCGTACAGGGGAACCAAAAACATTCAGTACTTC.

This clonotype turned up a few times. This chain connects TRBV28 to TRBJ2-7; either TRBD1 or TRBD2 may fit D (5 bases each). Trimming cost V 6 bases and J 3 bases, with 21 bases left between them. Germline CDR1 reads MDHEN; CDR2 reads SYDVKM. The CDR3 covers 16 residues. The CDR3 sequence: CASSPAGTNLYYEQYV. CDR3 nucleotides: TGTGCCAGCAGCCCGGCCGGGACGAATCTTTACTACGAGCAGTACGTC.

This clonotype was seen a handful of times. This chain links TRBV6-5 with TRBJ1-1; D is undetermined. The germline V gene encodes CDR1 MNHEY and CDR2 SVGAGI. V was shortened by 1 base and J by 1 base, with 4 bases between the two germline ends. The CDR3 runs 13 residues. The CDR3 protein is CASSYLKNTEAFF. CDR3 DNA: TGTGCCAGCAGTTACTTGAAGAACACTGAAGCTTTCTTT.

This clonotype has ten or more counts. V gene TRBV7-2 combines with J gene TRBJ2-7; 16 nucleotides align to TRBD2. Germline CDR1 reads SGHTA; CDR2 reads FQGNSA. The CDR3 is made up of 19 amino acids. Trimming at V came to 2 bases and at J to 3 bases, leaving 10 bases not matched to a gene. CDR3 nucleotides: TGTGCCAGCAGCTTATCCTATAGTGGGACTAGCGGGGGGGTCTACGAGCAGTACGTC. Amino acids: CASSLSYSGTSGGVYEQYV.

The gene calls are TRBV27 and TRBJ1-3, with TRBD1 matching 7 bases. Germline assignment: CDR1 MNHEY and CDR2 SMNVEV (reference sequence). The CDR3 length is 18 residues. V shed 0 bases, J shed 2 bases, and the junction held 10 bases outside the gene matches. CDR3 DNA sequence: TGTGCCAGCAGTTTATCGAGCCCCCCTGGACAGGCTGGAAACACCATATATTTT. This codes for CASSLSSPPGQAGNTIYF.

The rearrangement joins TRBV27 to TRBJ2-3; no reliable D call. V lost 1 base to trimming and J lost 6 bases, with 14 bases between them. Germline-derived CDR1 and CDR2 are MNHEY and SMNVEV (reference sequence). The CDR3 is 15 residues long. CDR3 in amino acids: CASSLLAAISDTQYF. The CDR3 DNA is TGTGCCAGCAGTTTATTGGCCGCTATTTCGGATACGCAGTATTTT.

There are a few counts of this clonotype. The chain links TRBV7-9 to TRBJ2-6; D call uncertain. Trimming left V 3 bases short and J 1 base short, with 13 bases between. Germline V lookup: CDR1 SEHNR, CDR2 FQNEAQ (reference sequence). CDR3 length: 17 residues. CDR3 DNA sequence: TGTGCCAGCAGCTTTCCTTCGCGTCCATCTGGGGCCAACGTCCTGACTTTC. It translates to CASSFPSRPSGANVLTF. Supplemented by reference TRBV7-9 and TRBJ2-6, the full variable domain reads DTGVSQNPRHKITKRGQNVTFRCDPISEHNRLYWYRQTLGQGPEFLTYFQNEAQLEKSRLLSDRFSAERPKGSFSTLEIQRTEQGDSAMYLCASSFPSRPSGANVLTFGAGSRLTVL.

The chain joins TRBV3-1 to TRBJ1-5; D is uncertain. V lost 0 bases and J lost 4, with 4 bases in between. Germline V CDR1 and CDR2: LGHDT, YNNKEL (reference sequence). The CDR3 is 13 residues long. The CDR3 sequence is CASSQDWNQPQHF. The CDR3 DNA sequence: TGTGCCAGCAGCCAAGATTGGAATCAGCCCCAGCATTTT.